Here is one T cell receptor beta chain with its context. The record originates from a study of blood T cell repertoires in COVID-19. Study at large: Researchers got acute and convalescent COVID-19 samples from the United States, Italy and Spain. Sample material is recorded as cDNA or gDNA derived from T cells, B-cell-depleted T cells, or PBMCs.

Authors' analysis steps: The assay estimated nucleated cells by amplifying reference gene primers. Clones were read by immunoSEQ multiplex PCR, and TCRdb kept only the in-frame ones, dropping some. V and J calls and clone size are as listed in that table; D and trimming were resolved from the DNA. This sample has 85,000 to 130,000 clones, with 88% found just once. This TCR came from a woman aged 60 to 75 with acute or convalescent COVID-19. Sequenced input: peripheral blood.

CDR3 in DNA: TGTGCCAGCAGTGACCGACACTTGAACACTGAAGCTTTCTTT. Residues: CASSDRHLNTEAFF. The chain recombines TRBV6-1 with TRBJ1-1, with D unclear. Trimming stripped 3 bases from V and 0 bases from J, with 8 bases between. Per germline, CDR1 MNHNS and CDR2 SASEGT. The CDR3 covers 14 residues.